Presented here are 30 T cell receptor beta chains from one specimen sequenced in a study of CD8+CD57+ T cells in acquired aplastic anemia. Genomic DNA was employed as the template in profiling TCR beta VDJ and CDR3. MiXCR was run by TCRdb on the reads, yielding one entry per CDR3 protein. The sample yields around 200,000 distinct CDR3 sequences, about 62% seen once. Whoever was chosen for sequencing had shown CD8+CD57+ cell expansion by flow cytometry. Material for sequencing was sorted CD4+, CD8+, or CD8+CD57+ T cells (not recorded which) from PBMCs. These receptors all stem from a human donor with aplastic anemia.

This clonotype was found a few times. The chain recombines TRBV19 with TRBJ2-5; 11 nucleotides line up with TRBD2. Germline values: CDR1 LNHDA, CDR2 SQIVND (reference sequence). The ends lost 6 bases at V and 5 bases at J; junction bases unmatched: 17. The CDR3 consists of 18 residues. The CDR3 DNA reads TGTGCCAGTAGCTCAAGGGTGACTAGCGGGGTACGTGGGGAGACCCAGTACTTC. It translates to CASSSRVTSGVRGETQYF. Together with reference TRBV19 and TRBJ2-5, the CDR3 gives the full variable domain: DGGITQSPKYLFRKEGQNVTLSCEQNLNHDAMYWYRQDPGQGLRLIYYSQIVNDFQKGDIAEGYSVSREKKESFPLTVTSAQKNPTAFYLCASSSRVTSGVRGETQYFGPGTRLLVL.

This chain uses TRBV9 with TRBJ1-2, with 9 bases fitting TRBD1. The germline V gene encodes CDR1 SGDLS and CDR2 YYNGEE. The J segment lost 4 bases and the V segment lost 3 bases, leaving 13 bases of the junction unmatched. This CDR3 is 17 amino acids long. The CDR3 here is CASSETPGQGRVYGYTF. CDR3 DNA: TGTGCCAGCAGCGAGACCCCCGGACAGGGGCGCGTCTATGGCTACACCTTC.

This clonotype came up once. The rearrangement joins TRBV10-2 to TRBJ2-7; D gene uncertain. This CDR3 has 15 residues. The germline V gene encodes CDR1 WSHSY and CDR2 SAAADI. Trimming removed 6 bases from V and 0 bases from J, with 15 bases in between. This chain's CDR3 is CASRASRQTSYEQYF. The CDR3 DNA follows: TGCGCCAGCAGGGCAAGTCGGCAGACCTCCTACGAGCAGTACTTC.

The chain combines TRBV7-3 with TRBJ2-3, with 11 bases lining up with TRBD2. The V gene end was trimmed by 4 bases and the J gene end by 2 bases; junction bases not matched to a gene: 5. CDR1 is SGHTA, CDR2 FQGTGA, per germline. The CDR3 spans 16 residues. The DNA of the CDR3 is TGTGCCAGCAGCTCGGTAGCGGGGGGGGCCACAGATACGCAGTATTTT. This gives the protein CASSSVAGGATDTQYF.

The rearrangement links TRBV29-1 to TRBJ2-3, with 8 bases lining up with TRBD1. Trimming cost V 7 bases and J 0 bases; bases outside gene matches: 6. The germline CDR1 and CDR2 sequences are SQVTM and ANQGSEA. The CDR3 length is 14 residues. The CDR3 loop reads CSAKDRASTDTQYF. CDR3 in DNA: TGCAGCGCCAAGGACAGGGCTAGCACAGATACGCAGTATTTT.

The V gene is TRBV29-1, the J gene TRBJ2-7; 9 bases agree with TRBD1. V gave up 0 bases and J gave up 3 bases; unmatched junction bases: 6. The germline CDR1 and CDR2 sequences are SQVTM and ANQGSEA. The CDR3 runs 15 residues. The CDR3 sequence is CSVEEAGQGFYEQYF. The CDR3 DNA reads TGCAGCGTTGAAGAGGCGGGACAGGGCTTCTACGAGCAGTACTTC.

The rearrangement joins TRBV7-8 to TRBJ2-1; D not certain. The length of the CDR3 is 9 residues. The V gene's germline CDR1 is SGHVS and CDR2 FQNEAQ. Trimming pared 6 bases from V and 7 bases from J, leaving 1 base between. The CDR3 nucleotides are TGTGCCAGCAGTAATGAGCAGTTCTTC. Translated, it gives CASSNEQFF.

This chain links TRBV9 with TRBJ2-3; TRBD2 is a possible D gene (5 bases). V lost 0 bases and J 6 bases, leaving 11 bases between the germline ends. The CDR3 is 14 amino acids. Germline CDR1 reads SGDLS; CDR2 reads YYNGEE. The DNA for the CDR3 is TGTGCCAGCAGCGTAGAAGCGGCCCGGGATACGCAGTATTTT. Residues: CASSVEAARDTQYF.

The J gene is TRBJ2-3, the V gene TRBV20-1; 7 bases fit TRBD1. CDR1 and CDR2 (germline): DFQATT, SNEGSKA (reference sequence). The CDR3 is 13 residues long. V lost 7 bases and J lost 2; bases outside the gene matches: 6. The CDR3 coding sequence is TGCAGTGTAAACAGGGGAACCACAGATACGCAGTATTTT. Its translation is CSVNRGTTDTQYF.

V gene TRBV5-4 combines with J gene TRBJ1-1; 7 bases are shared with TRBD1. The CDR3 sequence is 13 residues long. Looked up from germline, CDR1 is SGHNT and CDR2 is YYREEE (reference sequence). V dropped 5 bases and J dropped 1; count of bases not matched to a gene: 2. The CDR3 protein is CASRGQWNTEAFF. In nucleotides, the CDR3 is TGTGCCAGCAGGGGACAGTGGAACACTGAAGCTTTCTTT.

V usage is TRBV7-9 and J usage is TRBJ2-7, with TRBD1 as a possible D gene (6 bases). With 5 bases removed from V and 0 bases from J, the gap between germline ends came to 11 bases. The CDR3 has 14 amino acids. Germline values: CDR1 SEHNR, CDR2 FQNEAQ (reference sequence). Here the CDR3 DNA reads TGTGCCAGCAGCCGATCGGACAGCTCCTACGAGCAGTACTTC. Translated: CASSRSDSSYEQYF.

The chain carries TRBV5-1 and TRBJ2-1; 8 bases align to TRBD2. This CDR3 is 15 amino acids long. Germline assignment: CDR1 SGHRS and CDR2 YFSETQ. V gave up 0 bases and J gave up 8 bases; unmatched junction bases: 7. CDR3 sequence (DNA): TGCGCCAGCAGCTTGGGAGCGGGAGAGGGTCATGAGCAGTTCTTC. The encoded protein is CASSLGAGEGHEQFF.

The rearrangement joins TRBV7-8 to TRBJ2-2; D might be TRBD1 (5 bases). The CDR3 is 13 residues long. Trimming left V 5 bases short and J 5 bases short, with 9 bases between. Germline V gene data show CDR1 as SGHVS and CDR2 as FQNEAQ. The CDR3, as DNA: TGTGCCAGCAGCATGTCAGGGACCGGGGAGCTGTTTTTT. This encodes CASSMSGTGELFF.

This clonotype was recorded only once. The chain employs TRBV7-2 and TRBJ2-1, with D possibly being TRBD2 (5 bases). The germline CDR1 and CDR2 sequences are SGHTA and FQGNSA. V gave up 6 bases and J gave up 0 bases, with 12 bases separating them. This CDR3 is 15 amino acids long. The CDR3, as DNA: TGTGCCAGCAGACCAGCGGTTAGCTCCTACAATGAGCAGTTCTTC. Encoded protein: CASRPAVSSYNEQFF. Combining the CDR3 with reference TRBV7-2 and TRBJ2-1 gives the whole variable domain GAGVSQSPSNKVTEKGKDVELRCDPISGHTALYWYRQSLGQGLEFLIYFQGNSAPDKSGLPSDRFSAERTGGSVSTLTIQRTQQEDSAVYLCASRPAVSSYNEQFFGPGTRLTVL.

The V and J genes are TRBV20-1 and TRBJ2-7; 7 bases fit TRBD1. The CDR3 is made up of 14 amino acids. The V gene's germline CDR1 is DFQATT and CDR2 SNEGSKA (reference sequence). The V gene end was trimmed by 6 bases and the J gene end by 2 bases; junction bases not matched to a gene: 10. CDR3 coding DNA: TGCAGTGCCAGACCCGACAGGGACCCCTACGAGCAGTACTTC. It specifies CSARPDRDPYEQYF.

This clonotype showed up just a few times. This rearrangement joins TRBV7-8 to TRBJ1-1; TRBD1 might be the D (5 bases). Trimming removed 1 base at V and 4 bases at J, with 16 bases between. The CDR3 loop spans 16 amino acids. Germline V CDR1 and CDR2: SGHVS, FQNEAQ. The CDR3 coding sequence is TGTGCCAGCAGCTTAGTGATTATGGGGCCGGGCACTGAAGCTTTCTTT. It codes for CASSLVIMGPGTEAFF.

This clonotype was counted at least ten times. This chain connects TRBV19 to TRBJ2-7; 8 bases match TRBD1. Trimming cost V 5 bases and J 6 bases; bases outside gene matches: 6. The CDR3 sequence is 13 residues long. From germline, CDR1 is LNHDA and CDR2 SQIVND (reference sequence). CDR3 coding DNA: TGTGCCAGTAGTCTGGGACAGGCAGGCGAGCAGTACTTC. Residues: CASSLGQAGEQYF. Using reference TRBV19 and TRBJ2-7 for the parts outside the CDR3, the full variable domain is DGGITQSPKYLFRKEGQNVTLSCEQNLNHDAMYWYRQDPGQGLRLIYYSQIVNDFQKGDIAEGYSVSREKKESFPLTVTSAQKNPTAFYLCASSLGQAGEQYFGPGTRLTVT.

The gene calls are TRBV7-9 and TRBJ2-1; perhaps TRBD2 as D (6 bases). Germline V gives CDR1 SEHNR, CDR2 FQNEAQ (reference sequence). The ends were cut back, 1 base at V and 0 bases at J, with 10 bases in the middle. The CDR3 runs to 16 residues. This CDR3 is CASSLGRGGSYNEQFF. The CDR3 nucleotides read TGTGCCAGCAGCTTAGGGCGGGGTGGCTCCTACAATGAGCAGTTCTTC.

The CDR3 loop reads CASAGQPHSPLHF. The CDR3 region has the DNA TGTGCCAGCGCCGGACAGCCACATTCACCCCTCCACTTT. The chain uses TRBV25-1 and TRBJ1-6; D possibly corresponds to TRBD1 (6 bases). Germline loops: CDR1 MGHDK, CDR2 SYGVNS. The CDR3 spans 13 residues. V was cut by 8 bases and J by 8 bases, with 13 bases left in between.

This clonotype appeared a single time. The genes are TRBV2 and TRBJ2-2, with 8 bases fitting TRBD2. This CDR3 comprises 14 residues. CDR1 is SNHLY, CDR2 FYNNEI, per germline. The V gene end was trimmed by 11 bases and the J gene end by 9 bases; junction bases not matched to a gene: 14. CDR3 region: CASKAGGIRRELFF. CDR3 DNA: TGTGCCTCTAAGGCGGGGGGCATACGCCGGGAGCTGTTTTTT.

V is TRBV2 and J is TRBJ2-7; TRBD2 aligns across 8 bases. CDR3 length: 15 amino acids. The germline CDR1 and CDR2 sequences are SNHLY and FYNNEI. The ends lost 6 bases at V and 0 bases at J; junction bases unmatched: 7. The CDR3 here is CASRPTSGSSYEQYF. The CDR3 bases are TGTGCCAGCAGGCCCACTAGCGGAAGCTCCTACGAGCAGTACTTC.

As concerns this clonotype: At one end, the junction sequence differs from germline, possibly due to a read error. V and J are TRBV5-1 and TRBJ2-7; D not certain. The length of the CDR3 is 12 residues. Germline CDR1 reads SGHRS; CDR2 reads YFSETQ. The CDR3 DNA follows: TGCGCCAGCAGCTCACAGAGCTACGAGCGGTACTTC. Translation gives CASSSQSYERYF. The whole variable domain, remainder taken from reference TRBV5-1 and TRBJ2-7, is KAGVTQTPRYLIKTRGQQVTLSCSPISGHRSVSWYQQTPGQGLQFLFEYFSETQRNKGNFPGRFSGRQFSNSRSEMNVSTLELGDSALYLCASSSQSYERYFGPGTRLTVT.

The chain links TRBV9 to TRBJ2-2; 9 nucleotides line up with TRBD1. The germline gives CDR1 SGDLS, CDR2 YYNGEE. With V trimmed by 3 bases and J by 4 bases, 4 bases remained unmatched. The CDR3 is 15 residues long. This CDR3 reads CASSATGGGTGELFF. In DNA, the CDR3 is TGTGCCAGCAGCGCTACAGGGGGCGGCACCGGGGAGCTGTTTTTT.

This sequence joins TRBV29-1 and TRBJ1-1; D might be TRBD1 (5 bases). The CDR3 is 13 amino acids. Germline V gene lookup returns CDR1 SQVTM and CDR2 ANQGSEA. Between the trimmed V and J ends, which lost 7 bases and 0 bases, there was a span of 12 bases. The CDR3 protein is CSAGGGLNTEAFF. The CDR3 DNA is TGCAGCGCGGGGGGGGGTCTGAACACTGAAGCTTTCTTT.

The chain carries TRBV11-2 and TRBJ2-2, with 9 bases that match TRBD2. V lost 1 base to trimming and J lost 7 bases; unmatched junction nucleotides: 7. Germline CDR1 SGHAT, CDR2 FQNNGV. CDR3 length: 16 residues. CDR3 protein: CASSLGLAGVSGELFF. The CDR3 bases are TGTGCCAGCAGCTTAGGTTTAGCGGGGGTGAGCGGGGAGCTGTTTTTT.

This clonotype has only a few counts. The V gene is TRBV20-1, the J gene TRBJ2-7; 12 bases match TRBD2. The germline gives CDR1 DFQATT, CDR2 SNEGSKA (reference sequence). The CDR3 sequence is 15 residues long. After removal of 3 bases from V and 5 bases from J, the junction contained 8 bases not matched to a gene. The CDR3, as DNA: TGCAGTGCTAGGCCCCTAGCGGGGGGGATAAACGAGCAGTACTTC. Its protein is CSARPLAGGINEQYF.

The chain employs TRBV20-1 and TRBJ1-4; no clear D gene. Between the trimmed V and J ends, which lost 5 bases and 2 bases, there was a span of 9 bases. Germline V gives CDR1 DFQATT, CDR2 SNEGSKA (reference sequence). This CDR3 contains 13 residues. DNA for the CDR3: TGCAGTGCTTACAGTGGGACTAATGAAAAACTGTTTTTT. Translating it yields CSAYSGTNEKLFF.

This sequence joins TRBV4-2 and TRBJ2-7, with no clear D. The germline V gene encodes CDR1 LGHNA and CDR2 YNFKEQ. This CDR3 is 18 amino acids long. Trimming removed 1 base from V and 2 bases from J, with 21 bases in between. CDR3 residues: CASSQVEGSQINPYEQYF. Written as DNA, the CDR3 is TGTGCCAGCAGCCAAGTTGAAGGCAGTCAGATCAATCCCTACGAGCAGTACTTC.

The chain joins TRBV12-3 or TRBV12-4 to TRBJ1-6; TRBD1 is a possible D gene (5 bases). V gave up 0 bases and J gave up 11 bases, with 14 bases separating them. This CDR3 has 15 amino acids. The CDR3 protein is CASSLALNWGTPLHF. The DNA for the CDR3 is TGTGCCAGCAGTTTAGCGCTAAACTGGGGGACACCCCTCCACTTT.

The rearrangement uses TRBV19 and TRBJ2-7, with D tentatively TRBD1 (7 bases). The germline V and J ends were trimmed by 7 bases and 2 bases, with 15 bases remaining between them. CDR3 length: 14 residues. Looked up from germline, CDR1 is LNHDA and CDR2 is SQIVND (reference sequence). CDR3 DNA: TGTGCCAGTACGGCGCAGGGGGGCCCCTACGAGCAGTACTTC. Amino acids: CASTAQGGPYEQYF.